A selection of T cell receptor beta chains follows, all from one sample in a study of T cells in Graves' hyperthyroidism and ophthalmopathy. In TCRdb, the multiplex PCR reads were re-called with MiXCR into one record per CDR3 protein. Of approximately 600,000 distinct CDR3 sequences listed, about 16% are singletons. Source material: blood. The receptors come from a woman in her 30s with Graves' hyperthyroidism. Both conserved end residues are part of each CDR3. The D gene is left open where the match is weak. Rows give clone size only sometimes, using once, few, many, or a class for an expanded clone.

J gene: TRBJ2-3
V gene: TRBV7-3
D gene: -
clone size: many
CDR3 protein: CASSLTFERVGTDTQYF
CDR3 DNA: TGTGCCAGCAGCTTAACGTTCGAGCGGGTTGGCACAGATACGCAGTATTTT

J gene: TRBJ1-6
V gene: TRBV6-1
D gene: -
clone size: -
CDR3 protein: CASSESPGIPLHF
CDR3 DNA: TGTGCCAGCAGTGAATCCCCAGGTATCCCCCTCCACTTT

J gene: TRBJ2-1
V gene: TRBV20-1
D gene: -
clone size: -
CDR3 protein: CSAREGASGQFF
CDR3 DNA: TGCAGTGCTAGAGAGGGAGCATCGGGGCAGTTCTTC

J gene: TRBJ2-2
V gene: TRBV5-1
D gene: -
clone size: -
CDR3 protein: CASSLGRGSGELFF
CDR3 DNA: TGCGCCAGCAGCTTGGGCAGGGGTTCCGGGGAGCTGTTTTTT

J gene: TRBJ2-3
V gene: TRBV7-2
D gene: TRBD2
clone size: many
CDR3 protein: CASSRDYTDTQYF
CDR3 DNA: TGTGCCAGCAGCCGGGACTACACAGATACGCAGTATTTT

J gene: TRBJ2-1
V gene: TRBV11-3
D gene: TRBD2
clone size: many
CDR3 protein: CASRVGGLGHNEQFF
CDR3 DNA: TGTGCCAGCAGGGTGGGGGGACTAGGCCACAATGAGCAGTTCTTC

J gene: TRBJ1-2
V gene: TRBV19
D gene: -
clone size: -
CDR3 protein: CASSMVSGGYTF
CDR3 DNA: TGTGCCAGTAGTATGGTCTCCGGCGGCTACACCTTC

J gene: TRBJ2-3
V gene: TRBV7-9
D gene: -
clone size: many
CDR3 protein: CASSATGDTQYF
CDR3 DNA: TGTGCCAGCAGCGCCACAGGGGATACGCAGTATTTT

J gene: TRBJ1-2
V gene: TRBV28
D gene: TRBD1
clone size: few
CDR3 protein: CASSPTQGAVSGYTF
CDR3 DNA: TGTGCCAGCAGTCCCACACAGGGGGCGGTCTCTGGCTACACCTTC

J gene: TRBJ2-3
V gene: TRBV19
D gene: -
clone size: -
CDR3 protein: CASSFTFNPTDTQYF
CDR3 DNA: TGTGCCAGTAGCTTCACCTTCAACCCCACAGATACGCAGTATTTT